This record looks at one T cell receptor (beta chain) sequence and its context. V gave up 1 base and J gave up 5 bases; unmatched junction bases: 5. The CDR3 sequence is 15 residues long. CDR1 is SGHDN, CDR2 FVKESK, per germline. This sample was included in a study of cytomegalovirus exposure and HLA in healthy donors. Amplification used 60 Vbeta primers and 13 Jbeta primers. TCRdb keeps only in-frame clones here, not all; method: immunoSEQ multiplex PCR. Of about 200,000 clones in the sample, 79% were seen once. The V and J genes are TRBV14 and TRBJ2-3, with 8 bases identical to TRBD2. This TCR came from a male donor in good health and CMV-seropositive. The sequenced material came from PBMCs. CDR3 DNA: TGTGCCAGCAGCCAAGGGGGACTAGTGCGAGATACGCAGTATTTT. It yields the protein CASSQGGLVRDTQYF. Based on the CDR3 plus reference TRBV14 and TRBJ2-3, the full variable domain is EAGVTQFPSHSVIEKGQTVTLRCDPISGHDNLYWYRRVMGKEIKFLLHFVKESKQDESGMPNNRFLAERTGGTYSTLKVQPAELEDSGVYFCASSQGGLVRDTQYFGPGTRLTVL.